This T cell receptor beta chain was sequenced for a study of early T cells in non-severe SARS-CoV-2 infection. Whole-study findings and limits: Matching results from VDJdb favored anti-spike CD8 responses, leaving private and CD4 specificities undetected.

This clonotype was counted between two and nine times. Its specificity is unknown. Germline-derived CDR1 and CDR2 are LGHDT and YNNKEL (reference sequence). Unmatched junction bases numbered 4, after V lost 1 base and J lost 5 bases. This CDR3 spans 14 amino acids. Separate cDNA molecules each had unique molecular identifiers attached to them. Each CDR3 protein gets one entry after TCRdb re-called the 5' RACE reads with MiXCR. The sample includes about 100,000 distinct CDR3 sequences, about 12% seen only once; the top ten take 2.5% to 4%. Sequenced: whole blood. The origin of this receptor is an adult who was a healthcare worker with PCR-confirmed SARS-CoV-2 infection or an uninfected control (not recorded which). This chain connects TRBV3-1 to TRBJ2-7, with TRBD1 matching 8 bases. As DNA, the CDR3 is TGTGCCAGCAGCCAAGGGACAGGGAAAGACGAGCAGTACTTC. Its protein is CASSQGTGKDEQYF.